The rows below give T cell receptor beta chains drawn from one sample of a study of identical twins. TCRdb used MiXCR to reprocess the 5' RACE reads, holding one entry per CDR3 protein. This sample yields around 480,000 distinct CDR3 sequences, of which over 11% are seen a single time; about 0.97% belongs to the top ten. This sample also appeared in a second study, on yellow fever vaccine responses in identical twins.

The sample consisted of CD4+ T cells sorted from blood. Receptor source: a woman between 18 and 29 years old in good health. CDR3s include the opening cysteine and the closing phenylalanine or tryptophan. A D gene is named only where the DNA matches it firmly. The listing skips clone size in some rows; elsewhere it reads once, few, many or a size class.

TRBJ2-1 | NA | few | TRBV20-1 | CSARGNFDYNEQFF | TGCAGTGCGAGAGGTAACTTCGACTACAATGAGCAGTTCTTC
TRBJ2-7 | TRBD2 | NA | TRBV14 | CASSLAPGLAPYEQYF | TGTGCCAGCAGCCTAGCCCCGGGACTAGCGCCCTACGAGCAGTACTTC
TRBJ2-1 | NA | once | TRBV7-3 | CASSSYRGGNEQFF | TGTGCCAGCAGCTCTTACAGGGGGGGGAATGAGCAGTTCTTC
TRBJ2-7 | NA | NA | TRBV28 | CASRLGGLSYEQYF | TGTGCCAGCAGACTCGGGGGGCTTTCCTACGAGCAGTACTTC
TRBJ2-2 | TRBD2 | many | TRBV5-1 | CASSLGLAGYLTGELFF | TGCGCCAGCAGCTTGGGACTAGCGGGATATCTCACCGGGGAGCTGTTTTTT
TRBJ1-1 | NA | NA | TRBV7-9 | CASSLEEVTEAFF | TGTGCCAGCAGTTTGGAGGAGGTCACTGAAGCTTTCTTT
TRBJ2-7 | TRBD1 | NA | TRBV6-5 | CASSYSDRGHSYEQYF | TGTGCCAGCAGTTACTCCGACAGGGGGCATTCGTACGAGCAGTACTTC
TRBJ2-7 | TRBD1 | NA | TRBV29-1 | CSVVYPGTGDQQYF | TGCAGCGTTGTGTACCCCGGGACAGGGGACCAGCAGTACTTC
TRBJ2-2 | TRBD2 | NA | TRBV28 | CASSLGGSGAGGELFF | TGTGCCAGCAGTCTTGGTGGTAGCGGGGCTGGCGGGGAGCTGTTTTTT
TRBJ2-5 | NA | few | TRBV11-1 | CASSVRDTLLGETQYF | TGTGCCAGCAGCGTCCGGGACACCCTTTTAGGGGAGACCCAGTACTTC
TRBJ2-1 | TRBD2 | few | TRBV18 | CASSPPRASGKQGYNEQFF | TGTGCCAGCTCACCTCCCCGGGCTAGCGGAAAACAAGGGTACAATGAGCAGTTCTTC
TRBJ2-3 | TRBD1 | few | TRBV5-1 | CASSPKGAPTDTQYF | TGCGCCAGCAGCCCTAAGGGGGCTCCCACAGATACGCAGTATTTT
TRBJ1-2 | NA | NA | TRBV20-1 | CSARDQSFSYGYTF | TGCAGTGCTAGAGATCAGAGTTTCTCCTATGGCTACACCTTC
TRBJ2-1 | NA | many | TRBV7-8 | CASSLIARNNEQFF | TGTGCCAGCAGCTTAATTGCCCGGAACAATGAGCAGTTCTTC
TRBJ2-5 | TRBD2 | few | TRBV27 | CASSLRGAYQETQYF | TGTGCCAGCAGTTTGCGGGGGGCGTACCAAGAGACCCAGTACTTC
TRBJ2-4 | NA | NA | TRBV7-2 | CASSLRGREDIQYF | TGTGCCAGCAGCTTGAGGGGTCGGGAAGACATTCAGTACTTC
TRBJ1-1 | NA | NA | TRBV9 | CASSVAVTHTEAFF | TGTGCCAGCAGCGTAGCCGTCACACACACTGAAGCTTTCTTT
TRBJ2-5 | NA | NA | TRBV20-1 | CSATIAGRRETQYF | TGCAGTGCAACGATTGCCGGCAGGAGAGAGACCCAGTACTTC
TRBJ1-2 | NA | many | TRBV28 | CASRLSLEKYTF | TGTGCCAGCAGGCTTTCGCTGGAGAAGTACACCTTC
TRBJ2-2 | TRBD1 | few | TRBV5-6 | CASSYRDRVTGELFF | TGTGCCAGCAGCTACCGGGACAGGGTCACCGGGGAGCTGTTTTTT
TRBJ2-7 | NA | many | TRBV7-2 | CASSPLQGSGEQYF | TGTGCCAGCAGCCCTCTTCAGGGTAGTGGCGAGCAGTACTTC
TRBJ2-1 | NA | few | TRBV11-3 | CASSLRSGSGEQFF | TGTGCCAGCAGCTTAAGATCCGGGAGCGGAGAGCAGTTCTTC
TRBJ2-7 | NA | NA | TRBV5-6 | CASSFQGGNYEQYF | TGTGCCAGCAGCTTTCAAGGGGGTAACTACGAGCAGTACTTC
TRBJ2-3 | NA | NA | TRBV7-6 | CASSLERNTDTQYF | TGTGCCAGCAGCTTAGAACGGAACACAGATACGCAGTATTTT
TRBJ2-7 | TRBD1 | NA | TRBV30 | CAWSVQGGSYEQYF | TGTGCCTGGAGTGTACAAGGGGGCTCGTACGAGCAGTACTTC
TRBJ1-5 | NA | NA | TRBV12-3/TRBV12-4 | CASSLNSGFNQPQHF | TGTGCCAGCAGTTTAAACTCGGGGTTTAATCAGCCCCAGCATTTT
TRBJ2-7 | NA | many | TRBV20-1 | CSAPPGPGRDEQYF | TGCAGTGCGCCGCCGGGACCCGGAAGGGACGAGCAGTACTTC
TRBJ1-3 | NA | NA | TRBV28 | CASSPPEAEGNTIYF | TGTGCCAGCAGTCCTCCGGAGGCAGAAGGAAACACCATATATTTT
TRBJ1-1 | TRBD1 | NA | TRBV7-9 | CASSSPGQSNTEAFF | TGTGCCAGCAGCTCTCCGGGACAGAGTAACACTGAAGCTTTCTTT
TRBJ2-1 | NA | few | TRBV2 | CASRGAKYNEQFF | TGTGCCAGCAGAGGGGCCAAGTACAATGAGCAGTTCTTC
TRBJ2-3 | NA | few | TRBV5-1 | CASSTGFTLTDTQYF | TGCGCCAGCAGCACGGGATTCACCCTCACAGATACGCAGTATTTT
TRBJ2-3 | TRBD2 | NA | TRBV6-2/TRBV6-3 | CASSPYGPSLAGRPDTQYF | TGTGCCAGCAGTCCATATGGGCCATCACTAGCGGGGAGGCCAGATACGCAGTATTTT
TRBJ1-2 | NA | NA | TRBV7-2 | CASSLQGLSSGYTF | TGTGCCAGCAGCCTACAGGGTCTCAGCTCTGGCTACACCTTC
TRBJ1-6 | TRBD1 | few | TRBV12-3/TRBV12-4 | CASSPPQTGGALHF | TGTGCCAGCAGTCCACCCCAGACAGGGGGAGCCCTCCACTTT
TRBJ2-3 | NA | few | TRBV7-2 | CASSQWGSDTDTQYF | TGTGCCAGCAGCCAGTGGGGGTCTGACACAGATACGCAGTATTTT
TRBJ1-1 | NA | few | TRBV6-1 | CASTSSVSFPSNTEAFF | TGTGCCAGCACCTCCAGTGTTAGTTTTCCTTCGAACACTGAAGCTTTCTTT
TRBJ1-2 | TRBD1 | few | TRBV6-2/TRBV6-3 | CASSYSRGLSDYGYTF | TGTGCCAGCAGTTACTCGAGGGGGCTATCGGACTATGGCTACACCTTC
TRBJ1-1 | NA | many | TRBV12-3/TRBV12-4 | CASSLGQARLGNTEAFF | TGTGCCAGCAGTTTAGGGCAGGCCCGACTAGGGAACACTGAAGCTTTCTTT
TRBJ2-3 | TRBD2 | NA | TRBV6-2/TRBV6-3 | CASRKRRGDASTDTQYF | TGTGCCAGCAGAAAGCGGCGGGGGGACGCTAGCACAGATACGCAGTATTTT
TRBJ2-3 | NA | NA | TRBV14 | CASSQVQATDTQYF | TGTGCCAGCAGCCAAGTTCAAGCCACAGATACGCAGTATTTT
TRBJ2-3 | NA | NA | TRBV5-1 | CASSLTGLADTQYF | TGCGCCAGCAGCTTGACCGGGCTCGCAGATACGCAGTATTTT